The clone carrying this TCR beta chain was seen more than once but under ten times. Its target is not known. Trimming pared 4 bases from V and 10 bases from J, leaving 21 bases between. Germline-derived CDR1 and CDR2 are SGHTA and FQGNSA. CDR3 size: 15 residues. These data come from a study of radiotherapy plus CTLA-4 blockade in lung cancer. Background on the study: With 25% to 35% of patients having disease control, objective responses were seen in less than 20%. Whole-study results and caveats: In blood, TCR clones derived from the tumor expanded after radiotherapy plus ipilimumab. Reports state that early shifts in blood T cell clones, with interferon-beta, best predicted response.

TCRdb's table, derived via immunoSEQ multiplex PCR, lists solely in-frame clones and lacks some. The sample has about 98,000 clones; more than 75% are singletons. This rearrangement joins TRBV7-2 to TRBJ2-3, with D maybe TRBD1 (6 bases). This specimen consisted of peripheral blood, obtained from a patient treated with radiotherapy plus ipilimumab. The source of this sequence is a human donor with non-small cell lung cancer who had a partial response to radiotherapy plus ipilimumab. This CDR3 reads CASSSRMGAPRAQYF. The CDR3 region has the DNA TGTGCCAGCAGCTCCCGCATGGGGGCCCCCCGTGCGCAGTATTTT.